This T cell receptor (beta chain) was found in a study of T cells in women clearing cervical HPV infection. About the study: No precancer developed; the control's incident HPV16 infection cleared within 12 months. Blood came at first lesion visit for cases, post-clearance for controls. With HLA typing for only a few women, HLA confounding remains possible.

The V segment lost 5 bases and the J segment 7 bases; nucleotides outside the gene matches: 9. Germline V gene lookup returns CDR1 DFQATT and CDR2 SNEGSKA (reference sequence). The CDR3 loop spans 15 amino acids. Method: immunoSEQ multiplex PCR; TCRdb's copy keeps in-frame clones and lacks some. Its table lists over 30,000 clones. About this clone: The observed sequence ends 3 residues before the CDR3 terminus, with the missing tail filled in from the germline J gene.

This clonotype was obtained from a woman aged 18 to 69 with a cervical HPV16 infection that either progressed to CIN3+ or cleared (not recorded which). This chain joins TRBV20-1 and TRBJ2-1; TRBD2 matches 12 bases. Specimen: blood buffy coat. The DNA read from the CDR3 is TGCAGTGCTCGACAGACTAGCGGGGGTTGGAATGAG. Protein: CSARQTSGGWNE. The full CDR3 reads CSARQTSGGWNEQFF.